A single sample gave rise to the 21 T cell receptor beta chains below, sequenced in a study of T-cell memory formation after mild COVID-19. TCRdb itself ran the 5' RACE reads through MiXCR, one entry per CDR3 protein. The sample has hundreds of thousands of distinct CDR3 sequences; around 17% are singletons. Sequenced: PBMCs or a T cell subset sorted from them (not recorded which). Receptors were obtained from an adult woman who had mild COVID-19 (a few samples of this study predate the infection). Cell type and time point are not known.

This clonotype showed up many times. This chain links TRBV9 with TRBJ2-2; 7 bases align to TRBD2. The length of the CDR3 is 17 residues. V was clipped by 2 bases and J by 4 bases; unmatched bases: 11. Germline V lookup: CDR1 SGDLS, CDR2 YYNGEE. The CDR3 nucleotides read TGTGCCAGCAGCGTGGTCGGGAGCGGGACCGGCACCGGGGAGCTGTTTTTT. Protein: CASSVVGSGTGTGELFF.

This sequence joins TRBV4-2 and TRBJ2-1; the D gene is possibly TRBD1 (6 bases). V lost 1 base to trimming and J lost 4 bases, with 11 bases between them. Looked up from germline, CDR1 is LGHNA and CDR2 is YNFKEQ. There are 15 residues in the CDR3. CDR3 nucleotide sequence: TGTGCCAGCAGCCAAGGGTGGACAGAATACAATGAGCAGTTCTTC. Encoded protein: CASSQGWTEYNEQFF.

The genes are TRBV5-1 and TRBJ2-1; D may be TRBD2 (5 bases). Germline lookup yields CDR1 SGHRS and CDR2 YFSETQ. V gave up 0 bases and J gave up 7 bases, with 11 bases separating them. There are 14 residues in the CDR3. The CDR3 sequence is CASSLDRGWNEQFF. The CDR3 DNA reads TGCGCCAGCAGCTTGGATCGAGGGTGGAATGAGCAGTTCTTC.

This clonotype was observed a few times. In DNA form, the CDR3 reads TGTGCCAGCAGCTTAGTTAGCGGGATGTACGAGCAGTACTTC. Protein sequence: CASSLVSGMYEQYF. The chain joins TRBV7-2 to TRBJ2-7, with 8 bases fitting TRBD2. Germline assignment: CDR1 SGHTA and CDR2 FQGNSA. The CDR3 loop spans 14 amino acids. V shed 1 base, J shed 4 bases, and the junction held 3 bases outside the gene matches.

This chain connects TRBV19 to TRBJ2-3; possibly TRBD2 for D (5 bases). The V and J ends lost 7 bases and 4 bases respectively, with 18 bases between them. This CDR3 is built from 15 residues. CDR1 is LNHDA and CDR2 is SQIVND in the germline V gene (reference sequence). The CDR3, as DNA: TGTGCCAGTACCTCCAAATCGGGGTGGGCAGATACGCAGTATTTT. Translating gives CASTSKSGWADTQYF.

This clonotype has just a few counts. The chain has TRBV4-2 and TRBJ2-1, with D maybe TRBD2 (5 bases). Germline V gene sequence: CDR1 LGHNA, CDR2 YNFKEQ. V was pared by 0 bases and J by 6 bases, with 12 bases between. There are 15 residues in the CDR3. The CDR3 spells CASSQDLRVGNEQFF. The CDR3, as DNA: TGTGCCAGCAGCCAAGATCTGAGGGTGGGCAATGAGCAGTTCTTC.

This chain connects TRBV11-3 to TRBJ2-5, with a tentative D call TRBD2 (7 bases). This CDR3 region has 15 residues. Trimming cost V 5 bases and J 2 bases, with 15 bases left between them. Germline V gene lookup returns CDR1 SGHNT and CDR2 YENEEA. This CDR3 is CASSRGGGPQETQYF. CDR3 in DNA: TGTGCCAGCAGCCGCGGGGGCGGACCACAAGAGACCCAGTACTTC. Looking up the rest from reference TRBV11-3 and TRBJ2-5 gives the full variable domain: EAGVVQSPRYKIIEKKQPVAFWCNPISGHNTLYWYLQNLGQGPELLIRYENEEAVDDSQLPKDRFSAERLKGVDSTLKIQPAELGDSAVYLCASSRGGGPQETQYFGPGTRLLVL.

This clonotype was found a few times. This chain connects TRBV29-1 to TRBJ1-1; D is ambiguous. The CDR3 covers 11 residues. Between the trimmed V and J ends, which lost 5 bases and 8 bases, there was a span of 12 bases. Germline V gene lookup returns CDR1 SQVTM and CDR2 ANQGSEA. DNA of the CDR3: TGCAGCGTTCGGGCCGGCCCCGAAGCTTTCTTT. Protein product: CSVRAGPEAFF.

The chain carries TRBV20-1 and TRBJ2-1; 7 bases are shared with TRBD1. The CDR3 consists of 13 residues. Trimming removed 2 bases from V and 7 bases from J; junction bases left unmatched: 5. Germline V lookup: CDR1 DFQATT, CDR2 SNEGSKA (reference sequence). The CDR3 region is CSARRQGGNEQFF. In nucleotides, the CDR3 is TGCAGTGCTAGACGACAGGGCGGGAATGAGCAGTTCTTC.

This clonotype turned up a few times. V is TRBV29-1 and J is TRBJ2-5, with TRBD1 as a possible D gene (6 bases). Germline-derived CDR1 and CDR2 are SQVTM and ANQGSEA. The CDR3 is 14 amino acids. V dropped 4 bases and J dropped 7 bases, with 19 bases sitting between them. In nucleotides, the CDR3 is TGCAGCGTTGGCCTAACGGGCCGAGGGGGGACCCAGTACTTC. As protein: CSVGLTGRGGTQYF.

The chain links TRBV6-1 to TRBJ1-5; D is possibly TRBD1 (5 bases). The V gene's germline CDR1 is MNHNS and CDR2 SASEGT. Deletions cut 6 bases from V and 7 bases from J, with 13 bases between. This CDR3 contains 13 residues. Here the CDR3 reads CASSLRQMQPQHF. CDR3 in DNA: TGTGCCAGCAGCTTGAGACAGATGCAGCCCCAGCATTTT.

In DNA form, the CDR3 reads TGTGCCAGCAGCCATGACAGGCTGGGGACAGATACGCAGTATTTT. Encoded protein: CASSHDRLGTDTQYF. V gene TRBV12-3 or TRBV12-4 combines with J gene TRBJ2-3; D may be TRBD1 (6 bases). The CDR3 runs to 15 residues. With 6 bases removed from V and 3 bases from J, the gap between germline ends came to 16 bases.

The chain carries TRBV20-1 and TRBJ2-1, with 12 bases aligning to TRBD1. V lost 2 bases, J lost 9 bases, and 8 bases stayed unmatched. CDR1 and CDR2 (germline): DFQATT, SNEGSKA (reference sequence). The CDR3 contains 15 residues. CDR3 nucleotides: TGCAGTGCTAGATCCGGGACAGGGGGCTCCGGTGAGCAGTTCTTC. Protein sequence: CSARSGTGGSGEQFF.

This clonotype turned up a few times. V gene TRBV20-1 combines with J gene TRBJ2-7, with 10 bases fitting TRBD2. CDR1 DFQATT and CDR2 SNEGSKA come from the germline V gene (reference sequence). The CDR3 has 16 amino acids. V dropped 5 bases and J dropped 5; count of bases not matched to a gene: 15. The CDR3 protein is CSAPEPLAGGIDEQYF. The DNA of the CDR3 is TGCAGTGCTCCCGAGCCCTTAGCGGGAGGCATCGACGAGCAGTACTTC.

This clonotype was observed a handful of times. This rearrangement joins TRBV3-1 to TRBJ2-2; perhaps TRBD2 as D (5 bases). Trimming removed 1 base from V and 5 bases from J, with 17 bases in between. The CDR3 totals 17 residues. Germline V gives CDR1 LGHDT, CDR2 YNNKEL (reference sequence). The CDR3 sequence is CASSQGRTASRTGELFF. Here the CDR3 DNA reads TGTGCCAGCAGCCAAGGGAGGACGGCGTCGAGGACCGGGGAGCTGTTTTTT.

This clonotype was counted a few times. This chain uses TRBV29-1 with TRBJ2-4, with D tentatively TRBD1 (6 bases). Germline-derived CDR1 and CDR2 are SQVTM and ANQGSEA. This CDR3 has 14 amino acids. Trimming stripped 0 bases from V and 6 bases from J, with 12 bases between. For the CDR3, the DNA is TGCAGCGTTGAAGAAGCGGCAGGGGTAAACATTCAGTACTTC. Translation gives CSVEEAAGVNIQYF.

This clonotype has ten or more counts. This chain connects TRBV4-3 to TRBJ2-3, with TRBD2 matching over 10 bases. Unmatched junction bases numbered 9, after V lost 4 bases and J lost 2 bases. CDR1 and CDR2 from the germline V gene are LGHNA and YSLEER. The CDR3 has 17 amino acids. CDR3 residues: CASSRQTSGIVTDTQYF. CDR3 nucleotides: TGCGCCAGCAGCCGCCAAACTAGCGGGATAGTCACAGATACGCAGTATTTT.

The CDR3 nucleotides are TGTGCCAGCAGTCCCCGGGACAGGGGCCACGCCGGGGAGCTGTTTTTT. Translated: CASSPRDRGHAGELFF. The rearrangement uses TRBV12-3 or TRBV12-4 and TRBJ2-2, with 10 positions matching TRBD1. Trimming took 5 bases from V and 6 from J; bases not matched to a gene: 9. The CDR3 sequence is 16 residues long.

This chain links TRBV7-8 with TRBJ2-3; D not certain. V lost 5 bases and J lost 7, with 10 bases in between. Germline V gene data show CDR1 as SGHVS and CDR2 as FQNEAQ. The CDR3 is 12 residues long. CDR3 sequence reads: CASSTGTNTQYF. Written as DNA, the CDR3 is TGTGCCAGCAGCACTGGCACGAATACGCAGTATTTT.

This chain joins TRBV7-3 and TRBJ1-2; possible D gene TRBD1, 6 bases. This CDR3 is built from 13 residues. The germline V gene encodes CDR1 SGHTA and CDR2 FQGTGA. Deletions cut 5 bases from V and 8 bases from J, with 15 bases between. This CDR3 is CASSPGGLRGYTF. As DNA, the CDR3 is TGTGCCAGCAGCCCTGGGGGCTTAAGGGGCTACACCTTC.

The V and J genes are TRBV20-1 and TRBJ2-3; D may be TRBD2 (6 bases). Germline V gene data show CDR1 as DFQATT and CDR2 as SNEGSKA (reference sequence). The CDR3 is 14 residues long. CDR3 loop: CSALPGSCTDTQYF. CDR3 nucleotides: TGCAGCGCCCTCCCCGGGAGCTGCACAGATACGCAGTATTTT.